The T cell receptor beta chain under discussion was sequenced for a study of prognosis after radiotherapy for stage I lung cancer. From genomic DNA, TCR beta CDR3 was amplified by two-round multiplex PCR. Used in first-round PCR were primers specific to each TRBV and TRBJ gene. Each CDR3 protein is one row after TCRdb ran MiXCR on the multiplex PCR reads. The data hold around 25,000 distinct CDR3 sequences, with roughly 34% observed a single time. This clonotype was detected many times. V shed 4 bases, J shed 0 bases, and the junction held 12 bases outside the gene matches. The CDR3 contains 17 residues. Germline CDR1 MGHDK, CDR2 SYGVNS.

This sample comprised PBMCs, obtained before or after stereotactic body radiation therapy (not recorded which). This clonotype was obtained from a donor over 45 with non-small cell lung cancer. The chain has TRBV25-1 and TRBJ2-7; 7 bases agree with TRBD2. CDR3 DNA: TGTGCCAGCAGTGCCTCCCTGGGAGGGCCAGGCTCCTACGAGCAGTACTTC. It encodes CASSASLGGPGSYEQYF.